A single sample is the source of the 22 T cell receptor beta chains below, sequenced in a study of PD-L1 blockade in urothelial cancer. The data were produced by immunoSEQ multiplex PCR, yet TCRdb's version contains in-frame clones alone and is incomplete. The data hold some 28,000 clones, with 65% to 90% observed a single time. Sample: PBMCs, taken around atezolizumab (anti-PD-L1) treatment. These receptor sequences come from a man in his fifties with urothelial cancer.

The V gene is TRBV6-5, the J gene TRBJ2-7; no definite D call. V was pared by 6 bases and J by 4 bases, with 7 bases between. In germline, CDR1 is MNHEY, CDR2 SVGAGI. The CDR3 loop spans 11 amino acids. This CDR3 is CASRLEYEQYF. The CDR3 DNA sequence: TGTGCCAGCAGGCTAGAGTACGAGCAGTACTTC.

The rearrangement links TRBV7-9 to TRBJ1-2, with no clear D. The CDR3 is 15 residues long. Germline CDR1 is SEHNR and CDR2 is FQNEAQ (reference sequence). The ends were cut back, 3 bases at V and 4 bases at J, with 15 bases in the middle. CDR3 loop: CASSFSRAWGYGYTF. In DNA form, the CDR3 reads TGTGCCAGCAGCTTTTCGAGGGCGTGGGGCTATGGCTACACCTTC.

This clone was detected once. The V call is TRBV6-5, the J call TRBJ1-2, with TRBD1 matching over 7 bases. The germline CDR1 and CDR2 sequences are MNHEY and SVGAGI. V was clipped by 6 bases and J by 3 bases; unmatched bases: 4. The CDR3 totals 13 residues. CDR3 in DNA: TGTGCCAGCAGCTTTGACAGGGACTATGGCTACACCTTC. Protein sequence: CASSFDRDYGYTF.

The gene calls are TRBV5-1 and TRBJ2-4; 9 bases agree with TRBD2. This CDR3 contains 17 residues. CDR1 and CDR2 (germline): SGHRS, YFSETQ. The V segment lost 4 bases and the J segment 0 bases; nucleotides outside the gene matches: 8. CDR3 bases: TGCGCCAGCAGCCCCACAGGCGGGGGGGCAGCCAAAAACATTCAGTACTTC. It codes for CASSPTGGGAAKNIQYF.

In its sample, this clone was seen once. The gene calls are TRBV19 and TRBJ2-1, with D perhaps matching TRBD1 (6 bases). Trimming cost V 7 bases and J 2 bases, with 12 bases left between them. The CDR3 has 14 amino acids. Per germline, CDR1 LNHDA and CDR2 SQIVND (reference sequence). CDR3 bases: TGTGCCAGTAACAGGGACGGTACCTACAATGAGCAGTTCTTC. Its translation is CASNRDGTYNEQFF.

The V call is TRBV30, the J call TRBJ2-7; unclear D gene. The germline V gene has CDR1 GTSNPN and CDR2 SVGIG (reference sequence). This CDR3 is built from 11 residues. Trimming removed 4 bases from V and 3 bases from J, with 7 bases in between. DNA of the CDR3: TGTGCCTGGAATGCAGTCTACGAGCAGTACTTC. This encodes CAWNAVYEQYF.

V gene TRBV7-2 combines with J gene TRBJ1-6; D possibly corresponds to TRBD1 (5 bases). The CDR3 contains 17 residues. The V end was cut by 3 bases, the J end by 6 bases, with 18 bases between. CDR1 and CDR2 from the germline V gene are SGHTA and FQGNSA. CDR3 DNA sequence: TGTGCCAGCAGCTTGGTGGGAAGGGACTCATTTAATTCACCCCTCCACTTT. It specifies CASSLVGRDSFNSPLHF.

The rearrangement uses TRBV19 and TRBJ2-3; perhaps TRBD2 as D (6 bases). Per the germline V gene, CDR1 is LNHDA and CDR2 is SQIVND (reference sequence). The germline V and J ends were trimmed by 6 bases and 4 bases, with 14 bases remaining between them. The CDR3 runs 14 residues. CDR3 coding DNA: TGTGCCAGTAGCCTGGGGGGATCCCCAGATACGCAGTATTTT. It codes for CASSLGGSPDTQYF.

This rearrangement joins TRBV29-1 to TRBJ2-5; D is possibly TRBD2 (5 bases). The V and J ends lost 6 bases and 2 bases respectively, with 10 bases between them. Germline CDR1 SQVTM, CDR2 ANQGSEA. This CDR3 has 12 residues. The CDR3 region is CSVRELQETQYF. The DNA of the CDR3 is TGCAGCGTCCGGGAACTGCAAGAGACCCAGTACTTC.

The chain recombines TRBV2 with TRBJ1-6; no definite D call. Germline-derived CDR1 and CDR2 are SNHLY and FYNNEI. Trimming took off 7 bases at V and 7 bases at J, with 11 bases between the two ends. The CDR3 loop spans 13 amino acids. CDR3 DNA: TGTGCCAGCACGGCGGCGGGGAATTCACCCCTCCACTTT. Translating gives CASTAAGNSPLHF.

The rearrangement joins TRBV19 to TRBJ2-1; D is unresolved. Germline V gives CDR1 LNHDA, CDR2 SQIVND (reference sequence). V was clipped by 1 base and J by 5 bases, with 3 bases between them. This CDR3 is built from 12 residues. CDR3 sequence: CASSIVNNEQFF. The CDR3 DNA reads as TGTGCCAGTAGTATAGTTAACAATGAGCAGTTCTTC.

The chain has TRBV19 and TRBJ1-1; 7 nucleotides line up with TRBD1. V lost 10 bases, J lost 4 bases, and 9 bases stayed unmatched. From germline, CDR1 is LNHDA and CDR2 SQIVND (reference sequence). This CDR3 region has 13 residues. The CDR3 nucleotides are TGTGCCACTAGACAGGGTTGGAGCACTGAAGCTTTCTTT. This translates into CATRQGWSTEAFF.

In DNA form, the CDR3 reads TGTGCCAGCAGTCGGGAGATTGAAGCTTTCTTT. It specifies CASSREIEAFF. The rearrangement joins TRBV28 to TRBJ1-1; the D is unclear. This CDR3 has 11 residues. Germline CDR1 is MDHEN and CDR2 is SYDVKM. V shed 5 bases and J shed 7 bases, with 8 bases lying between them.

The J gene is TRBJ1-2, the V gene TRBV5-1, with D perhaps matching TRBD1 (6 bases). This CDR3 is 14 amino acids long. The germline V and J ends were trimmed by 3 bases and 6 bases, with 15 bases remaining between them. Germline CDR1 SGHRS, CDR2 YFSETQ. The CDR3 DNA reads TGCGCCAGCAGCTACAACAGGGAAAAGGATGGCTACACCTTC. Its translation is CASSYNREKDGYTF. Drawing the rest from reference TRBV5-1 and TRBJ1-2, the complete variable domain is KAGVTQTPRYLIKTRGQQVTLSCSPISGHRSVSWYQQTPGQGLQFLFEYFSETQRNKGNFPGRFSGRQFSNSRSEMNVSTLELGDSALYLCASSYNREKDGYTFGSGTRLTVV.

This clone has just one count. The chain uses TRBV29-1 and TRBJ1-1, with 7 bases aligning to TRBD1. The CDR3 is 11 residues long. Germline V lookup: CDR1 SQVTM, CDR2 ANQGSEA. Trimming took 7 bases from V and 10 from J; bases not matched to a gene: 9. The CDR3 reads CSGEDRPRAFF. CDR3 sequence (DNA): TGCAGCGGGGAGGACAGGCCCCGAGCTTTCTTT.

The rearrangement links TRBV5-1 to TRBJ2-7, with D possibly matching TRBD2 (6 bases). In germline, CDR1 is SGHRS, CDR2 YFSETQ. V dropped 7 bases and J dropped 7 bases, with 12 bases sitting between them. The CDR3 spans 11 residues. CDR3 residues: CASLDGGEQYF. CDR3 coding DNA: TGCGCCAGCCTGGACGGAGGGGAGCAGTACTTC.

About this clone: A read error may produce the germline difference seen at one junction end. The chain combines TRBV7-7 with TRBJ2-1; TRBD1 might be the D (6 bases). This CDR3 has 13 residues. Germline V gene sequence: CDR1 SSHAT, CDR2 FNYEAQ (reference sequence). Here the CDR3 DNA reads TGTGCTAGCAGCTCGGACAGAAACAATGAGCAGTTCTTC. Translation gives CASSSDRNNEQFF.

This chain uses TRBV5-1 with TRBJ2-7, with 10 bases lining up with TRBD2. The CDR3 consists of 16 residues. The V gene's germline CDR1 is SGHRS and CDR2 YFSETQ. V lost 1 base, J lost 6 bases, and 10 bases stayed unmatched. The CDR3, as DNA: TGCGCCAGCAGCTTGTCTCTGAGCGGGAGGGCCTCCGAGCAGTACTTC. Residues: CASSLSLSGRASEQYF.

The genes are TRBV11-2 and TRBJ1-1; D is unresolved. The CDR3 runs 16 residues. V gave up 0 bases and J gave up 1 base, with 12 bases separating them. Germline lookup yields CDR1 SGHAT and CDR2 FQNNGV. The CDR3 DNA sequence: TGTGCCAGCAGCTTAGATCGGAGAGGCGGGAACACTGAAGCTTTCTTT. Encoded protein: CASSLDRRGGNTEAFF. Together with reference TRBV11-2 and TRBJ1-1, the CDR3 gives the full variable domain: EAGVAQSPRYKIIEKRQSVAFWCNPISGHATLYWYQQILGQGPKLLIQFQNNGVVDDSQLPKDRFSAERLKGVDSTLKIQPAKLEDSAVYLCASSLDRRGGNTEAFFGQGTRLTVV.

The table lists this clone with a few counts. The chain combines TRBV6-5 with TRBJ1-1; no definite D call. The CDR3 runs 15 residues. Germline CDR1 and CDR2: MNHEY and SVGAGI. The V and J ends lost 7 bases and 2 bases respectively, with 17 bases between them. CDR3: CASTALGAGNTEAFF. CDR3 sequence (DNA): TGTGCCAGCACTGCTTTGGGTGCGGGAAACACTGAAGCTTTCTTT.

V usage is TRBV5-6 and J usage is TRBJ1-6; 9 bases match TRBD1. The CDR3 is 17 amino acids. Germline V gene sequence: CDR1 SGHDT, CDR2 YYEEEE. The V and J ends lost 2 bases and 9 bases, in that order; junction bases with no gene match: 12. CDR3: CASSLEQQGAMGSPLHF. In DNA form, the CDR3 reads TGTGCCAGCAGCTTAGAGCAACAGGGGGCAATGGGTTCACCCCTCCACTTT.

This CDR3 is CASSLAGQSSGNTIYF. The CDR3 nucleotides are TGCGCCAGCAGCTTGGCCGGACAGTCTTCTGGAAACACCATATATTTT. The J gene is TRBJ1-3, the V gene TRBV5-1, with D tentatively TRBD1 (6 bases). V was shortened by 0 bases and J by 1 base, with 11 bases between the two germline ends. This CDR3 spans 16 amino acids. Germline assignment: CDR1 SGHRS and CDR2 YFSETQ.